This TCR beta chain is from a study of blood T cell repertoires in COVID-19. Sequencing used immunoSEQ multiplex PCR; TCRdb keeps in-frame clones, though not all of them. This table has about 39,000 clones, around 84% appearing once. Trimming cost V 0 bases and J 5 bases, with 8 bases left between them. Germline loops: CDR1 GTSNPN, CDR2 SVGIG (reference sequence). The CDR3 runs 13 residues. This clone appeared a single time. The sequence was obtained from a man between 65 and 80 years old with acute or convalescent COVID-19. The gene calls are TRBV30 and TRBJ1-5; D might be TRBD1 (5 bases). The sequencing input was peripheral blood. The CDR3 sequence is CAWSVDTDQPQHF. In DNA, the CDR3 is TGTGCCTGGAGTGTGGACACCGATCAGCCCCAGCATTTT.